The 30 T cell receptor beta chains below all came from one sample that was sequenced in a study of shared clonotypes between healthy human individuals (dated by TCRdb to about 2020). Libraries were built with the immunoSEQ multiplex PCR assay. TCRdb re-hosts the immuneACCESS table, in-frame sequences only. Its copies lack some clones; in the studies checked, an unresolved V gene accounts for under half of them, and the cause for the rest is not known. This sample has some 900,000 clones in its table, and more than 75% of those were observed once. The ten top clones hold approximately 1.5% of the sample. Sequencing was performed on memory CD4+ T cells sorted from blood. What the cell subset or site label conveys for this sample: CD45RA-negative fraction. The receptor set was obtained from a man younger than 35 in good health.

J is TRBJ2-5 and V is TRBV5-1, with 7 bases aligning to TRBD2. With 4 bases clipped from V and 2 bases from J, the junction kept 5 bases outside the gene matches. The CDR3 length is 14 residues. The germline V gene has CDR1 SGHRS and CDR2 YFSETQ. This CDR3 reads CASSQGLPQETQYF. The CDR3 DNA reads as TGCGCCAGCAGCCAGGGACTACCTCAAGAGACCCAGTACTTC.

CDR3: CASSLDGGRNSPLHF. The CDR3 coding sequence is TGTGCCAGCAGCTTGGACGGGGGGCGAAATTCACCCCTCCACTTT. The chain couples TRBV5-4 to TRBJ1-6, with a tentative D call TRBD1 (6 bases). Germline CDR1 is SGHNT and CDR2 is YYREEE (reference sequence). The V and J ends lost 0 bases and 7 bases respectively, with 11 bases between them. The CDR3 has 15 residues.

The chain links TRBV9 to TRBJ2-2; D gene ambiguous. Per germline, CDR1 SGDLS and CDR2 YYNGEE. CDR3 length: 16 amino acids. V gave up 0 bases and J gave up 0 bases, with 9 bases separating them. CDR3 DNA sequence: TGTGCCAGCAGCGTAGCCCCACCTCCGAACACCGGGGAGCTGTTTTTT. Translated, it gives CASSVAPPPNTGELFF.

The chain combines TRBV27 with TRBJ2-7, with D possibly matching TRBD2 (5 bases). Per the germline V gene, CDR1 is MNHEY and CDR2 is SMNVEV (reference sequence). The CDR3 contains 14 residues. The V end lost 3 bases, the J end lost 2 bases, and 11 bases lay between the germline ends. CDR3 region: CASSFYGDTYEQYF. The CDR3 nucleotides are TGTGCCAGCAGTTTCTACGGGGATACCTACGAGCAGTACTTC.

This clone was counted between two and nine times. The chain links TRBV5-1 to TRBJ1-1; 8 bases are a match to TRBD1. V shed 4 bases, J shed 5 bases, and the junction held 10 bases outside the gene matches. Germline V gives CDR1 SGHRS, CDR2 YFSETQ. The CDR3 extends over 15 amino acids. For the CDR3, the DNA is TGCGCCAGCAGCAGAGACTCAGGGGGCGGAACTGAAGCTTTCTTT. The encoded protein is CASSRDSGGGTEAFF.

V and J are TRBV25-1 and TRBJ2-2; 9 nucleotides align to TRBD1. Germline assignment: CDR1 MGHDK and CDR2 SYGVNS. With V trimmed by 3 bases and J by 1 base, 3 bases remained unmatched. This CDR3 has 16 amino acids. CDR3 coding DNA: TGTGCCAGCAGTGACGGGGGACAGGGGAACACCGGGGAGCTGTTTTTT. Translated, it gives CASSDGGQGNTGELFF.

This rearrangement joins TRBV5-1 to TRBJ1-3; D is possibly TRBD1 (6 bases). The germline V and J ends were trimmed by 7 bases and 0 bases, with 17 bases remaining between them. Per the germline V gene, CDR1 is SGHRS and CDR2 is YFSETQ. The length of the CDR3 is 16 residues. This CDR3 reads CASAIQGGGSGNTIYF. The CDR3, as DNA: TGCGCCAGCGCAATACAGGGAGGGGGCTCTGGAAACACCATATATTTT.

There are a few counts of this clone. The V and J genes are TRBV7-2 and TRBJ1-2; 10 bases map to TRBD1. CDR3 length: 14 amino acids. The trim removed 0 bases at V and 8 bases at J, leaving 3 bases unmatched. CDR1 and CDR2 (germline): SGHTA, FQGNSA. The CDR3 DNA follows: TGTGCCAGCAGCTTAGCCCGGACAGGGGGAGGCTACACCTTC. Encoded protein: CASSLARTGGGYTF.

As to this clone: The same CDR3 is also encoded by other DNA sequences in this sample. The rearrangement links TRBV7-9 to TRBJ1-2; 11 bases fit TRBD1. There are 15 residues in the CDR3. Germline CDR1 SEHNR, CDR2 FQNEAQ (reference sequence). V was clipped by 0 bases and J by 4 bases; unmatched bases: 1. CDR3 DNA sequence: TGTGCCAGCAGCTTAGCTGGGACAGGGGGCTATGGCTACACCTTC. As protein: CASSLAGTGGYGYTF.

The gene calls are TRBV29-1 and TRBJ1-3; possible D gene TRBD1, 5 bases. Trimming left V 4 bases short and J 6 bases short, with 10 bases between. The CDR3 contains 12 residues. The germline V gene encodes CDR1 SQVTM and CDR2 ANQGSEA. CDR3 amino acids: CSVADRINTIYF. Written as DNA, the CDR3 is TGCAGCGTTGCCGACAGAATAAACACCATATATTTT.

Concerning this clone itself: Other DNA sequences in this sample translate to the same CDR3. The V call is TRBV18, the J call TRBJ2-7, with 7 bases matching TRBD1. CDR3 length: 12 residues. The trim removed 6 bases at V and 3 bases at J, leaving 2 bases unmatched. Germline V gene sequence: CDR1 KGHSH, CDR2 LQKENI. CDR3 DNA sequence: TGTGCCAGCTCCCGGGACAGCTACGAGCAGTACTTC. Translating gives CASSRDSYEQYF.

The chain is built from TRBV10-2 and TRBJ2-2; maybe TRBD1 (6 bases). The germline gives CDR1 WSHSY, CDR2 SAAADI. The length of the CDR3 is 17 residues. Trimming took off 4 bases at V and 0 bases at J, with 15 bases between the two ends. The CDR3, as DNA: TGCGCCAGCAGTGTCCTAAGGGGGTACACGAACACCGGGGAGCTGTTTTTT. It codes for CASSVLRGYTNTGELFF.

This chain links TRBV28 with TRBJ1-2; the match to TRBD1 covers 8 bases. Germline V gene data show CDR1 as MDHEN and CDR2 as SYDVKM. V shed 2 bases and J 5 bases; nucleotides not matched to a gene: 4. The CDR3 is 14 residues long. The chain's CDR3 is CASSLTTGGYGYTF. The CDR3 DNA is TGTGCCAGCAGTTTAACCACAGGGGGATATGGCTACACCTTC.

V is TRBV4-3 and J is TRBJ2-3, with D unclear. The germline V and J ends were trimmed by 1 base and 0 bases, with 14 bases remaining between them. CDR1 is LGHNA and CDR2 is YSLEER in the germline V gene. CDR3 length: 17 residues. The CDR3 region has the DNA TGCGCCAGCAGCCAAGGGTCTGGATCCACTAGCACAGATACGCAGTATTTT. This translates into CASSQGSGSTSTDTQYF.

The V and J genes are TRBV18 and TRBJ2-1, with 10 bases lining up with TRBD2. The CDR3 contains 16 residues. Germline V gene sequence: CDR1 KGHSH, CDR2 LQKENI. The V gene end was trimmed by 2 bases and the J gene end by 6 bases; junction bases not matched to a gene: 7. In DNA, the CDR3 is TGTGCCAGCTCACCAAGTCTCCTAGCGGGAGTCAATGAGCAGTTCTTC. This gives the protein CASSPSLLAGVNEQFF.

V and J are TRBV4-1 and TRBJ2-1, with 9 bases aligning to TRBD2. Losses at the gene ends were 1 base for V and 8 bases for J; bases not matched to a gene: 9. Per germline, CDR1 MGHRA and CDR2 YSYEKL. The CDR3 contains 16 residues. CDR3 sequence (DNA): TGCGCCAGCAGCCAAGGGAATAGCGGGGGCGGCGATGAGCAGTTCTTC. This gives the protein CASSQGNSGGGDEQFF.

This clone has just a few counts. CDR3 nucleotide sequence: TGCAGCGTTGCTAGTAGCTCTGGAAACACCATATATTTT. Its protein product is CSVASSSGNTIYF. The rearrangement links TRBV29-1 to TRBJ1-3, with D unresolved. The germline CDR1 and CDR2 sequences are SQVTM and ANQGSEA. V was pared by 4 bases and J by 0 bases, with 7 bases between. The CDR3 totals 13 residues.

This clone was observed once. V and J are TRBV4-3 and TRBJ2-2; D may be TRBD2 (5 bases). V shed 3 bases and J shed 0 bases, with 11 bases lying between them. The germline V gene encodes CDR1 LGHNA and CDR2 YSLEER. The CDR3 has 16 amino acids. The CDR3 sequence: CASSQGRLPNTGELFF. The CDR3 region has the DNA TGCGCCAGCAGCCAGGGAAGACTACCGAACACCGGGGAGCTGTTTTTT.

Written as DNA, the CDR3 is TGCGCCAGCACAGACGGATTCTACAATGAGCAGTTCTTC. Translation: CASTDGFYNEQFF. The gene calls are TRBV10-2 and TRBJ2-1, with D hard to call. Per germline, CDR1 WSHSY and CDR2 SAAADI. The V end was cut by 7 bases, the J end by 3 bases, with 10 bases between. The CDR3 is made up of 13 amino acids.

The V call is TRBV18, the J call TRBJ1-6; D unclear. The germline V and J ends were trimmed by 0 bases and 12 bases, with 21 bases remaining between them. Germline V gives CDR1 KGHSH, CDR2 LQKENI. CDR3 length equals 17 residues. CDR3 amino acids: CASSPPSKDGGLGPLHF. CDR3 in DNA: TGTGCCAGCTCACCACCGTCGAAGGACGGAGGATTGGGACCCCTCCACTTT.

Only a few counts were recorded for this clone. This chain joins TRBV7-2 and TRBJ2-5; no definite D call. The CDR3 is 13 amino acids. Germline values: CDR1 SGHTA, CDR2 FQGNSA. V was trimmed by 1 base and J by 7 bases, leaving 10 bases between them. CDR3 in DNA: TGTGCCAGCAGCTTAGGGGTGGAAGTGACCCAGTACTTC. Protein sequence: CASSLGVEVTQYF.

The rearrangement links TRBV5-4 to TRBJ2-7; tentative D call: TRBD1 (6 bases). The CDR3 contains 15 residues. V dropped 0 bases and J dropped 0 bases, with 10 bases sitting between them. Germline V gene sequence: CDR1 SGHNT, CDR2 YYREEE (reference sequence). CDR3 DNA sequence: TGTGCCAGCAGCTTGGGGGGGACAAGCTCCTACGAGCAGTACTTC. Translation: CASSLGGTSSYEQYF. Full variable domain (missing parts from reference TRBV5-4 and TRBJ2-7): ETGVTQSPTHLIKTRGQQVTLRCSSQSGHNTVSWYQQALGQGPQFIFQYYREEENGRGNFPPRFSGLQFPNYSSELNVNALELDDSALYLCASSLGGTSSYEQYFGPGTRLTVT.

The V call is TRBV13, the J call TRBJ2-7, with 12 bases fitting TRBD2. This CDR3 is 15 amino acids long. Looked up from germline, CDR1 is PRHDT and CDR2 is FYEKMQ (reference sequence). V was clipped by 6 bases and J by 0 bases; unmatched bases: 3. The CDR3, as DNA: TGTGCCAGCAGGCTGACTAGCGGGAGCTCCTACGAGCAGTACTTC. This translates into CASRLTSGSSYEQYF.

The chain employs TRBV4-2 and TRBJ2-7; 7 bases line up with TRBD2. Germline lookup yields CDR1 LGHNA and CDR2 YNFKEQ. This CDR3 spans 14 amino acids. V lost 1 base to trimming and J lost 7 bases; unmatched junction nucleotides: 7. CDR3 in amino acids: CASSQVWEGQEQYF. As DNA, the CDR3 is TGTGCCAGCAGCCAAGTTTGGGAGGGGCAGGAGCAGTACTTC.

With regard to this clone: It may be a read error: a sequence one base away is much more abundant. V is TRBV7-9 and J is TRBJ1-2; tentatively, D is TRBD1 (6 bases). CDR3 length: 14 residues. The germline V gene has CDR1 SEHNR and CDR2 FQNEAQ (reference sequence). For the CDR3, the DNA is TGTGCCAGCGGCACCCCAACAGGGAACTGTGGCTACACCTTC. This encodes CASGTPTGNCGYTF.

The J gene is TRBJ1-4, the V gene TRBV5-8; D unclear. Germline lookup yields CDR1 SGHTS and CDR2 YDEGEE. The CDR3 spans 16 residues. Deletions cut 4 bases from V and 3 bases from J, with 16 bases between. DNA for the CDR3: TGTGCCAGCAGCCTATCCGGCACAGCCGCTAATGAAAAACTGTTTTTT. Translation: CASSLSGTAANEKLFF. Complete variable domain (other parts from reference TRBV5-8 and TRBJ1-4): EAGVTQSPTHLIKTRGQQATLRCSPISGHTSVYWYQQALGLGLQFLLWYDEGEERNRGNFPPRFSGRQFPNYSSELNVNALELEDSALYLCASSLSGTAANEKLFFGSGTQLSVL.

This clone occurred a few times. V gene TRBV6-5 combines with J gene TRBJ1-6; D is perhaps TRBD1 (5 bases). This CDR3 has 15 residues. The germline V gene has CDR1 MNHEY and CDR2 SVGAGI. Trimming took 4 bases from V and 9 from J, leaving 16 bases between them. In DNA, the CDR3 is TGTGCCAGCAGTTTAACAAGGCAGGGCGGTTCACCCCTCCACTTT. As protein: CASSLTRQGGSPLHF.

The CDR3 nucleotides read TGTGCCAGCAGCAGGCCCGGGACTACGGGCACAGATACGCAGTATTTT. Protein product: CASSRPGTTGTDTQYF. The chain links TRBV13 to TRBJ2-3; 7 bases align to TRBD2. Trimming cost V 5 bases and J 1 base; bases outside gene matches: 9. The CDR3 runs to 16 residues. Germline CDR1 PRHDT, CDR2 FYEKMQ (reference sequence).

CDR3 DNA: TGTGCCAGCAGTCCTACAGGGTTGGCTAACTATGGCTACACCTTC. Translating it yields CASSPTGLANYGYTF. The chain carries TRBV28 and TRBJ1-2; D is possibly TRBD1 (6 bases). Germline V gene sequence: CDR1 MDHEN, CDR2 SYDVKM. Trimming left V 5 bases short and J 0 bases short, with 13 bases between. The CDR3 length is 15 residues.

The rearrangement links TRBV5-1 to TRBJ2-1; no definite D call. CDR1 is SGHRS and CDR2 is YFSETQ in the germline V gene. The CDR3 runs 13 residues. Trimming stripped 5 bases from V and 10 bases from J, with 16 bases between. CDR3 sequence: CASSSDNGWEQFF. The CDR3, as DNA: TGCGCCAGCAGTTCCGATAATGGGTGGGAGCAGTTCTTC.